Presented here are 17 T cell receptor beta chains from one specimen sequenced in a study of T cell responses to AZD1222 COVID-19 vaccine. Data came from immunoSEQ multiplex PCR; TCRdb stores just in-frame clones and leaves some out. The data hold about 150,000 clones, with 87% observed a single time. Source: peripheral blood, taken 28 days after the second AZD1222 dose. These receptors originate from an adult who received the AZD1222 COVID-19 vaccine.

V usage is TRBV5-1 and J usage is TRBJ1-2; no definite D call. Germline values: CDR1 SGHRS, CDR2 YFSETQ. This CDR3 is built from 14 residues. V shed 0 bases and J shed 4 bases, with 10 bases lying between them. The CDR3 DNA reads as TGCGCCAGCAGCTTGGAAGCAGGCCTCTATGGCTACACCTTC. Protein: CASSLEAGLYGYTF.

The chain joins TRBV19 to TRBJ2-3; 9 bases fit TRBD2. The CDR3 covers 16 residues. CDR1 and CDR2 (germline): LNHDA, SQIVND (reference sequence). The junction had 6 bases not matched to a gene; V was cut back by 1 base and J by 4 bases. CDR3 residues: CASSIVAGVGADTQYF. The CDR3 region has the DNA TGTGCCAGTAGTATAGTAGCGGGAGTAGGAGCAGATACGCAGTATTTT.

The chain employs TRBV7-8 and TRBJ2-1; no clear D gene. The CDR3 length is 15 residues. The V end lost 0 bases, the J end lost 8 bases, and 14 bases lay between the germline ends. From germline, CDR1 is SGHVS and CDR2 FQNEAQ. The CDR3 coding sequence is TGTGCCAGCAGCTTAGCGAGGACCCCACGGCATGAGCAGTTCTTC. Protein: CASSLARTPRHEQFF.

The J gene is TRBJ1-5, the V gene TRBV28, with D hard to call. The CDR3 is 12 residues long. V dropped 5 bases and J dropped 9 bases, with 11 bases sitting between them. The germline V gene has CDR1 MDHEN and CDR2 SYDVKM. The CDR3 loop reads CASSSFPRPQHF. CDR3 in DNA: TGTGCCAGCAGTAGCTTCCCAAGGCCCCAGCATTTT.

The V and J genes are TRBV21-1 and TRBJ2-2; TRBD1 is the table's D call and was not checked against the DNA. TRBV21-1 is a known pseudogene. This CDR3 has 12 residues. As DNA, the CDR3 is TGTGCCAGCAGCTCAGGGACCGGGGAGCTGTTTTTT. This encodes CASSSGTGELFF.

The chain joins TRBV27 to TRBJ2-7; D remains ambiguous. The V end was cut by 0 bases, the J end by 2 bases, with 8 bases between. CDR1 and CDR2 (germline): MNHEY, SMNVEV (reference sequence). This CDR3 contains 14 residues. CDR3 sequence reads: CASSLSNGPYEQYF. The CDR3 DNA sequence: TGTGCCAGCAGTTTATCTAACGGACCCTACGAGCAGTACTTC.

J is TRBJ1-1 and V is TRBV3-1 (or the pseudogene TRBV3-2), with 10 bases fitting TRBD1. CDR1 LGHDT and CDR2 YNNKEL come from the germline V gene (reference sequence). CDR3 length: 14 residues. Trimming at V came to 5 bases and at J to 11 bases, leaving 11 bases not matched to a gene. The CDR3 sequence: CASSLNRDRGYAFF. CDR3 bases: TGTGCCAGCAGCTTAAACCGGGACAGGGGCTATGCTTTCTTT.

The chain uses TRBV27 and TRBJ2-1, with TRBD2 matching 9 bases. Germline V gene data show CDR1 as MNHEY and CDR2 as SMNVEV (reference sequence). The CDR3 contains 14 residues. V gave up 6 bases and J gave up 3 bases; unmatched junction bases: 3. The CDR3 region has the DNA TGTGCCAGCAGATCTAGCGGGGTCTACAATGAGCAGTTCTTC. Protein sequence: CASRSSGVYNEQFF.

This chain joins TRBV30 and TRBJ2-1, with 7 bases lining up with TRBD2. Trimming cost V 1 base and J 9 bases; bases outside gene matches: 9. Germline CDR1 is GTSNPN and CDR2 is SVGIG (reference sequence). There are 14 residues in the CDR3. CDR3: CAWSGWGGRVEQFF. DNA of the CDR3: TGTGCCTGGAGTGGATGGGGGGGAAGGGTTGAGCAGTTCTTC. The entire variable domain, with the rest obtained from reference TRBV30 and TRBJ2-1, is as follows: SQTIHQWPATLVQPVGSPLSLECTVEGTSNPNLYWYRQAAGRGLQLLFYSVGIGQISSEVPQNLSASRPQDRQFILSSKKLLLSDSGFYLCAWSGWGGRVEQFFGPGTRLTVL.

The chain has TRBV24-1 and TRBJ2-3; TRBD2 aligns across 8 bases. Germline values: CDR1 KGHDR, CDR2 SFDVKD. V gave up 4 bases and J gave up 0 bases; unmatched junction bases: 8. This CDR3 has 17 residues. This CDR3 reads CATSEPTGLGSTDTQYF. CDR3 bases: TGTGCCACCAGTGAGCCCACGGGACTAGGAAGCACAGATACGCAGTATTTT.

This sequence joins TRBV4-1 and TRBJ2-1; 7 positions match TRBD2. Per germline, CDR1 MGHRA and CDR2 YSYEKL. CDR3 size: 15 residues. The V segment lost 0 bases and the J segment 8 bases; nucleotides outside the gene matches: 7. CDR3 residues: CASSQDWPSGDEQFF. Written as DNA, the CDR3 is TGCGCCAGCAGCCAAGATTGGCCTAGCGGAGATGAGCAGTTCTTC.

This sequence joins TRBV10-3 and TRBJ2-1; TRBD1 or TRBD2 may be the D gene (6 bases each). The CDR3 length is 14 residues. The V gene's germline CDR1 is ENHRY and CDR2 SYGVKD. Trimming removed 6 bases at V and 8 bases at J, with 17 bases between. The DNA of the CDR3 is TGTGCCATCAGGGGGGGCCAGGGTGGCGATGAGCAGTTCTTC. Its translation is CAIRGGQGGDEQFF.

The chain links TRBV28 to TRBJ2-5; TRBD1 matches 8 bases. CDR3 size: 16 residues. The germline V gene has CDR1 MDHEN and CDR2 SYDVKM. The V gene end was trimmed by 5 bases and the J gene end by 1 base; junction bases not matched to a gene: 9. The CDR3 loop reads CASSLPQGALQETQYF. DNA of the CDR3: TGTGCCAGCAGTCTACCGCAGGGGGCCCTCCAAGAGACCCAGTACTTC.

The CDR3 DNA sequence: TGCAGTGCTAGTGGGGCGGGTGAGCAGTTCTTC. This encodes CSASGAGEQFF. The chain carries TRBV20-1 and TRBJ2-1, with D possibly called TRBD1 or TRBD2 (5 bases each). The CDR3 is 11 residues long. V lost 3 bases and J lost 9, with 9 bases in between. In germline, CDR1 is DFQATT, CDR2 SNEGSKA (reference sequence).

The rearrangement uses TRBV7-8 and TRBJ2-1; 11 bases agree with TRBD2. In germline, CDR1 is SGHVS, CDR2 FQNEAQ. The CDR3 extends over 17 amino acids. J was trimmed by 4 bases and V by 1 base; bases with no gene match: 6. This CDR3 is CASSLGVGTSGYNEQFF. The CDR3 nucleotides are TGTGCCAGCAGCTTAGGTGTGGGGACTAGCGGTTACAATGAGCAGTTCTTC.

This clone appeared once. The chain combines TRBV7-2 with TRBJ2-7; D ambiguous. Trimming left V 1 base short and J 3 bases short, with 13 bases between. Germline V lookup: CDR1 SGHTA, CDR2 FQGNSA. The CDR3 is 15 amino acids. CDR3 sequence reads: CASSLVNGRDYEQYF. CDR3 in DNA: TGTGCCAGCAGCTTAGTTAATGGTAGGGACTACGAGCAGTACTTC.

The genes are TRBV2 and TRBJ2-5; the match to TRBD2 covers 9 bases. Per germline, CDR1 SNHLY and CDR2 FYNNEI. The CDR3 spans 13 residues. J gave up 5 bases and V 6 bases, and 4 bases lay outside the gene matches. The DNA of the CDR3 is TGTGCCAGCAGGACGGGACTAGCTGAGACCCAGTACTTC. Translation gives CASRTGLAETQYF.